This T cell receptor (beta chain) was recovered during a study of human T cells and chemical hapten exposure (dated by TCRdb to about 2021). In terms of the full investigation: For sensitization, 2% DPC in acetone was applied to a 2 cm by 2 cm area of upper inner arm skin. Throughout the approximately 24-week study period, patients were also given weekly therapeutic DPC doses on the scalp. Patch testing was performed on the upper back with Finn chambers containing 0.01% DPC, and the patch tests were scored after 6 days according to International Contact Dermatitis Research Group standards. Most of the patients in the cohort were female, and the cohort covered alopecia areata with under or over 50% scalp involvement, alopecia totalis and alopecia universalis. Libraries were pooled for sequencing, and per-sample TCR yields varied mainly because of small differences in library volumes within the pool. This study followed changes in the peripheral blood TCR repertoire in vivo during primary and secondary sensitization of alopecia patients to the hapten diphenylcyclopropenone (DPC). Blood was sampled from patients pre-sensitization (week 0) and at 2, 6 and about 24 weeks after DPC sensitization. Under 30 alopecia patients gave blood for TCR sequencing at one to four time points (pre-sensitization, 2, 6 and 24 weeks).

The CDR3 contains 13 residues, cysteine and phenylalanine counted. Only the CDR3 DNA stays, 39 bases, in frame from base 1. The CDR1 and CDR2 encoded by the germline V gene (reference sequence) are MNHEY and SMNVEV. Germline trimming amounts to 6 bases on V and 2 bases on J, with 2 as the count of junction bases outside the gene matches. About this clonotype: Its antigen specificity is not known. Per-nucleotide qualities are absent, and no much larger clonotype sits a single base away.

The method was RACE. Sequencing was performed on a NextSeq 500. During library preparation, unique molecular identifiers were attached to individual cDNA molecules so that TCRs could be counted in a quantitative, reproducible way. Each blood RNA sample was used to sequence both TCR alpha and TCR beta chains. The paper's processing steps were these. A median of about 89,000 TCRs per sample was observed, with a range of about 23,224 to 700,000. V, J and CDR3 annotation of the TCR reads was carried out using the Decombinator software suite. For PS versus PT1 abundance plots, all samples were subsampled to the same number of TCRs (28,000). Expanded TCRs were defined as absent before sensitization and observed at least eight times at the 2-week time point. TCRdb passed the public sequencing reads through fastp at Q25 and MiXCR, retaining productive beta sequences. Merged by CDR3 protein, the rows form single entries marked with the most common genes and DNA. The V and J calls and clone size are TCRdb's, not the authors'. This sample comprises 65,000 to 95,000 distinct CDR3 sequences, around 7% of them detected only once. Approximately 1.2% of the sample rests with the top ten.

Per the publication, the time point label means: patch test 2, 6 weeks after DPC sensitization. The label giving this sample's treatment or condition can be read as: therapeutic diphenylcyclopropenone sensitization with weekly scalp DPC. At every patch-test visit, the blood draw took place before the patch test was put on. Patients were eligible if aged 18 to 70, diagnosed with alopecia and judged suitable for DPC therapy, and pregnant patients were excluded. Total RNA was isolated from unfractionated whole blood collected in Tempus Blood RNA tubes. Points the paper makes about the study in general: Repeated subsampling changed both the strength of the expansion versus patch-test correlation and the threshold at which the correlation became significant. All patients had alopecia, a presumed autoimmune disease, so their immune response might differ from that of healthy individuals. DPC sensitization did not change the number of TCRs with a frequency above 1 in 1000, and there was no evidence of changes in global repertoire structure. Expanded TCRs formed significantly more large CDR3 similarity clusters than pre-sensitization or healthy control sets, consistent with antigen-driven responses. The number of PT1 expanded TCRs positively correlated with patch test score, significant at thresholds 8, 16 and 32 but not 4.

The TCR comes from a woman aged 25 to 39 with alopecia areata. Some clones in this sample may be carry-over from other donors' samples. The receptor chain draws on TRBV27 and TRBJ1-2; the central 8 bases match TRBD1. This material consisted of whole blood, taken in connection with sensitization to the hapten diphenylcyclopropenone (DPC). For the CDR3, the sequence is CASSRDRNYGYTF. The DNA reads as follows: TGTGCCAGCAGCCGGGACAGGAACTATGGCTACACCTTC.